This entry features one T cell receptor (beta chain) sequence. Its antigen is unidentified. This sample is drawn from a study of T-cell reconstitution after alpha-beta-depleted transplantation in children. Findings of the study overall: It was newly produced T cells that mostly accounted for T-cell counts and diversity one year after transplant.

Trimming pared 0 bases from V and 2 bases from J, leaving 11 bases between. The germline V gene encodes CDR1 DFQATT and CDR2 SNEGSKA (reference sequence). The CDR3 is 15 amino acids. Preparing the TCRbeta library involved the use of unique molecular identifiers. One entry per CDR3 protein, called by TCRdb with MiXCR from the PCR reads. In the table there are roughly 82,000 distinct CDR3 sequences, less than 15% of which are singletons. This chain uses TRBV20-1 with TRBJ1-3; D gene ambiguous. Specimen: PBMCs, mostly from graft donor cells, collected 180 days after TCRalphabeta/CD19-depleted stem cell transplant. This TCR came from a male patient aged 2-10 years who had a stem cell transplant for acute lymphoblastic leukemia, so the T cells may come from the graft donor. The CDR3 bases are TGCAGTGCTAGAGATGGCAGCAAAGCTGGAAACACCATATATTTT. Amino acids: CSARDGSKAGNTIYF.